This T cell receptor beta chain was found in a study of T cell repertoires in cytomegalovirus infection. As for this clonotype: Its antigen is unknown.

TCRdb passed the reads through MiXCR, listing each CDR3 protein once. Of roughly 500,000 distinct CDR3 sequences in the sample, more than 30% were seen once. V trimming: 2 bases; J trimming: 0 bases; junction bases outside the gene matches: 7. The V gene's germline CDR1 is LNHDA and CDR2 SQIVND (reference sequence). The CDR3 totals 17 residues. Specimen: cultured PBMCs, collected from culture after CMV antigen stimulation. This clonotype originated in a human donor in good health (CMV status not recorded). Some clones in this sample may be carry-over from other donors' samples. This chain connects TRBV19 to TRBJ1-5, with 7 bases aligning to TRBD1. CDR3 loop: CASSINSGGYSNQPQHF. The CDR3 coding sequence is TGTGCCAGTAGTATAAATTCAGGGGGATATAGCAATCAGCCCCAGCATTTT.